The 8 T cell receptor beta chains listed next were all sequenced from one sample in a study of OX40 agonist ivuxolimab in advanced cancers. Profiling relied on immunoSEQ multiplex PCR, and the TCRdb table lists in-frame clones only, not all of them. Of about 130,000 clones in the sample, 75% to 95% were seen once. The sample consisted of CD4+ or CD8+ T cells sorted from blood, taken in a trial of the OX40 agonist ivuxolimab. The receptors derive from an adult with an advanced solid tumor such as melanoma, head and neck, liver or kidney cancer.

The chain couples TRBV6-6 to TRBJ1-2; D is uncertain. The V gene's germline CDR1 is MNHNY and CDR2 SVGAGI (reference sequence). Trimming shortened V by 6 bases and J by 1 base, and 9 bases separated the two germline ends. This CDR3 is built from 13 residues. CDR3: CASSPTDNYGYTF. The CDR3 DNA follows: TGTGCCAGCAGCCCTACAGATAACTATGGCTACACCTTC.

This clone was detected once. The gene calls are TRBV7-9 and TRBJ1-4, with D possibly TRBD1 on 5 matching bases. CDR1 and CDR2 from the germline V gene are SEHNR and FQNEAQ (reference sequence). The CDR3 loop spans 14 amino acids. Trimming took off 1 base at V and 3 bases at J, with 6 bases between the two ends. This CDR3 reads CASSLGQSNEKLFF. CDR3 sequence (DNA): TGTGCCAGCAGCTTAGGACAGTCTAATGAAAAACTGTTTTTT.

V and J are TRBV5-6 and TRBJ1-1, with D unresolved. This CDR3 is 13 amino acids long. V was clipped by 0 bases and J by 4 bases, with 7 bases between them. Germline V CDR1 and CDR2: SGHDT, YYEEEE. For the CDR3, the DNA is TGTGCCAGCAGCTTGGGCATTTTCACTGAAGCTTTCTTT. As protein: CASSLGIFTEAFF.

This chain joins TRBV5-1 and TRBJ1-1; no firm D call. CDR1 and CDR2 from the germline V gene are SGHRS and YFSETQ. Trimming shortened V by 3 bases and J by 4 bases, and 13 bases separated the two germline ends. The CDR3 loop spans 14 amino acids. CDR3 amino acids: CASSSPGGGTEAFF. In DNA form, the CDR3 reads TGCGCCAGCAGCTCCCCGGGTGGTGGCACTGAAGCTTTCTTT.

DNA of the CDR3: TGTGCCAGCAGCGTAGCGACAGGGACCACCGGGGAGCTGTTTTTT. This sequence encodes CASSVATGTTGELFF. This chain uses TRBV9 with TRBJ2-2; 7 bases are a match to TRBD1. Trimming removed 0 bases from V and 4 bases from J; junction bases left unmatched: 3. This CDR3 has 15 residues. Per germline, CDR1 SGDLS and CDR2 YYNGEE.

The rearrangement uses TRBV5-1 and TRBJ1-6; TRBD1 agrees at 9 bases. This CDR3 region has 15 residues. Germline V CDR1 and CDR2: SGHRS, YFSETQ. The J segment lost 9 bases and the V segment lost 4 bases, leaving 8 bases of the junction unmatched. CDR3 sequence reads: CASSQEGQGTSPLHF. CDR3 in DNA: TGCGCCAGCAGCCAGGAGGGACAGGGTACTTCACCCCTCCACTTT.

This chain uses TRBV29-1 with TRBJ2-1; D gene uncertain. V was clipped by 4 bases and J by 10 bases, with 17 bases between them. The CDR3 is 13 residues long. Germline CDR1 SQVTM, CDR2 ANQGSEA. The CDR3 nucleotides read TGCAGCGTTGTACGGCCGTCGGCCTTAGAGCAGTTCTTC. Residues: CSVVRPSALEQFF.

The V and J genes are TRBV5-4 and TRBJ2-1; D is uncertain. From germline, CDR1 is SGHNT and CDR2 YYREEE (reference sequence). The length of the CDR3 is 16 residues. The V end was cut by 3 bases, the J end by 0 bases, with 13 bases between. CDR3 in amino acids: CASSWQALSSYNEQFF. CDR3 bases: TGTGCCAGCAGCTGGCAGGCATTAAGCTCCTACAATGAGCAGTTCTTC.